This TCR beta chain was sequenced for a study of cytomegalovirus exposure and HLA in healthy donors. The PCR was carried out with 60 Vbeta primers and 13 Jbeta primers. The protocol was immunoSEQ multiplex PCR, while the TCRdb copy is restricted to in-frame clones and leaves out a portion. The sample shows about 67,000 clones, approximately 90% of them seen only once. Germline V gene lookup returns CDR1 SGHTA and CDR2 FQGNSA. CDR3 size: 16 residues. Trimming took 2 bases from V and 5 from J; bases not matched to a gene: 6. The source is a woman aged 30 to 39 in good health and CMV-seropositive. Material for sequencing was PBMCs. The chain is built from TRBV7-2 and TRBJ2-7; 13 positions agree with TRBD2. The CDR3: CASSLWTSGSHNEQYF. The CDR3 region has the DNA TGTGCCAGCAGCTTATGGACTAGCGGGAGTCACAACGAGCAGTACTTC.